This TCR beta chain was recovered during a study of OX40 agonist ivuxolimab in advanced cancers. Looking at the study overall: Ivuxolimab was a fully human IgG2 agonistic monoclonal antibody targeting the costimulatory receptor OX40 (CD134). Three dose-escalation patients achieved partial responses, one with hepatocellular carcinoma and two with cutaneous melanoma. In the dose-escalation cohort, nearly 85% of patients were male, and the mean age was 60 years with a range of about 20 to 79. Intravenous ivuxolimab was administered to patients every 2 weeks at six dose levels: 0.01, 0.1, 0.3, 1.5, 3 and 10 mg/kg. The paper describes the monotherapy dose-escalation part (N ≈ 50 patients) of the phase I trial of ivuxolimab. Of the roughly 54 dose-escalation patients, hepatocellular carcinoma was present in approximately 20, melanoma in around 15, renal cell carcinoma in 9 and head and neck cancer in 9. Prior anti-PD-1, anti-PD-L1 or anti-CTLA-4 therapy was permitted, and checkpoint inhibitors had been received by less than 45% of dose-escalation patients. The point of sequencing TCRbeta in the periphery was to test whether ivuxolimab changed TCR sequence diversity and drove clonal T-cell expansion. The paper's findings and limits, for the study overall: At doses from 0.1 to 3.0 mg/kg, clonal expansion was seen in both CD4+ and CD8+ blood T cells between baseline and week 6. Which antigens the clonally expanded peripheral T cells were specific for was not determined. After ivuxolimab, more expanded clones were found on average in CD8+ T cells than in CD4+ T cells. Partial responders in the 0.1-3.0 mg/kg groups had among the lowest normalized peripheral clonal expansion, especially among CD8+ T cells. Low levels of normalized T-cell clonal expansion were also seen in some patients who did not respond.

Clipping removes 0 bases from V and 6 bases from J, with 3 as the unmatched junction base count. Counted from cysteine to phenylalanine, this CDR3 has 14 amino acids. The only DNA kept is the CDR3, 42 bases in frame from the first base. CDR1 and CDR2 (SGHVS, FNYEAQ) derive from the germline V gene. For sequencing of the TCRbeta CDR3 region, genomic DNA was extracted from the sorted cells. TCRbeta CDR3 regions were sequenced using the immunoSEQ Assay. This immuneACCESS table, as held by TCRdb, lists in-frame sequences with V and J called but not all clones. Of the missing ones, under half trace to an unresolved V gene in checked studies; the others have no known cause. The sample yields under 40,000 clones; approximately 89% were counted once. Less than 30% of the sample goes to the ten largest clones. Patients with a history of autoimmune disease or receiving systemic immunosuppression were excluded from the trial. Peripheral blood for TCR sequencing was drawn from every dose cohort at baseline, at cycle 4 day 1 and at cycle 7 day 1. The samples were taken from a phase I, first-in-human, multicenter, open-label dose-escalation trial of ivuxolimab. The trial enrolled adults with locally advanced or metastatic head and neck squamous cell, hepatocellular, melanoma or renal cell carcinoma. Before TCR sequencing, CD4+ and CD8+ T cells were separately sorted from peripheral blood.

Remarks on this clone: The target of this receptor is not known. No much larger clone exists at a distance of one base, and base qualities are not known.

Sequenced material: CD4+ or CD8+ T cells sorted from blood, taken in a trial of the OX40 agonist ivuxolimab. The V and J segments used are TRBV7-6 and TRBJ2-3, with TRBD2 matching 7 junction bases. This TCR derives from an adult with an advanced solid tumor such as melanoma, head and neck, liver or kidney cancer. The nucleotide sequence is given as TGTGCCAGCAGCTTAGCGGGGGGGGTCGATACGCAGTATTTT. Its protein reads: CASSLAGGVDTQYF.